Given below is one T cell receptor beta chain in context. Its specificity is unknown. Germline V gene lookup returns CDR1 KGHSH and CDR2 LQKENI. The CDR3 covers 13 residues. Trimming shortened V by 2 bases and J by 10 bases, and 12 bases separated the two germline ends. The data were obtained in a study of T cell repertoires in cytomegalovirus infection. Study-level points and caveats: Summed public TCR beta family frequency identified CMV carriers bearing the relevant HLA.

TCRdb re-called the reads with MiXCR, one entry per CDR3 protein. The sample includes approximately 1,000,000 distinct CDR3 sequences, roughly 31% of them seen just once. This receptor was identified in a human donor in good health (CMV status not recorded). Some clones in this sample may be carry-over from other donors' samples. This chain connects TRBV18 to TRBJ2-1; D gene ambiguous. Sequences were derived from cultured CD8+ T cells from PBMCs, sampled from culture after CMV antigen stimulation. The CDR3 loop is CASSPYDSWEQFF. In nucleotides, the CDR3 is TGTGCCAGCTCACCATATGATTCGTGGGAGCAGTTCTTC. Based on the CDR3 plus reference TRBV18 and TRBJ2-1, the full variable domain is NAGVMQNPRHLVRRRGQEARLRCSPMKGHSHVYWYRQLPEEGLKFMVYLQKENIIDESGMPKERFSAEFPKEGPSILRIQQVVRGDSAAYFCASSPYDSWEQFFGPGTRLTVL.